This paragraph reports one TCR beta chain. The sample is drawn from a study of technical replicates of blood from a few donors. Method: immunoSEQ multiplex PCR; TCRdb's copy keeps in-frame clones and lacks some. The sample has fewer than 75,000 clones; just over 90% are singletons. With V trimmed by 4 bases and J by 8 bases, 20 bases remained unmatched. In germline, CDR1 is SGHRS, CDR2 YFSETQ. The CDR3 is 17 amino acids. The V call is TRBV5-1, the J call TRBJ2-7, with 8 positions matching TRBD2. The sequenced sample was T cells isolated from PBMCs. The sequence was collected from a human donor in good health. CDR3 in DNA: TGCGCCAGCAGCCCCGCGCCCGGAAGCGGGAGTGGTACGAAGCAGTACTTC. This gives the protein CASSPAPGSGSGTKQYF.